Listed here are 21 T cell receptor beta chains from one sample, sequenced in a study of blood T cell repertoires in COVID-19. Sequencing was performed with immunoSEQ multiplex PCR; in TCRdb, only in-frame clones are kept and a portion is missing. The table includes around 180,000 clones, about 81% detected once. Sequenced sample: peripheral blood. The source of these receptors is a woman aged 80 or older with COVID-19, enrolled during active disease.

V usage is TRBV18 and J usage is TRBJ2-5; 7 bases align to TRBD1. Unmatched junction bases numbered 8, after V lost 5 bases and J lost 2 bases. The CDR3 extends over 15 amino acids. Germline V lookup: CDR1 KGHSH, CDR2 LQKENI. The CDR3 bases are TGTGCCAGCTCAAGATACAGGGGTGAGCAAGAGACCCAGTACTTC. Translating gives CASSRYRGEQETQYF.

The gene calls are TRBV18 and TRBJ1-2; tentatively, D is TRBD1 (5 bases). The CDR3 totals 16 residues. Germline V gene sequence: CDR1 KGHSH, CDR2 LQKENI. V was cut by 3 bases and J by 4 bases, with 18 bases left in between. The CDR3, as DNA: TGTGCCAGCTCACCTCTCATACAGGATATCGGCTATGGCTACACCTTC. Encoded protein: CASSPLIQDIGYGYTF.

The chain recombines TRBV4-1 with TRBJ2-7, with 10 bases identical to TRBD2. The CDR3 is 21 residues long. The junction had 25 bases not matched to a gene; V was cut back by 0 bases and J by 8 bases. Germline CDR1 and CDR2: MGHRA and YSYEKL. The CDR3 loop is CASSQDILAGLLVDPKVKQYF. The CDR3, as DNA: TGCGCCAGCAGCCAAGATATACTAGCGGGACTGCTCGTCGACCCGAAGGTGAAGCAGTACTTC.

The V call is TRBV28, the J call TRBJ1-1; 7 nucleotides agree with TRBD1. V dropped 7 bases and J dropped 6; count of bases not matched to a gene: 2. The CDR3 spans 11 residues. CDR1 is MDHEN and CDR2 is SYDVKM in the germline V gene. The chain's CDR3 is CASNQGAEAFF. For the CDR3, the DNA is TGTGCCAGCAATCAGGGGGCTGAAGCTTTCTTT. The variable domain in full, completed from reference TRBV28 and TRBJ1-1, reads DVKVTQSSRYLVKRTGEKVFLECVQDMDHENMFWYRQDPGLGLRLIYFSYDVKMKEKGDIPEGYSVSREKKERFSLILESASTNQTSMYLCASNQGAEAFFGQGTRLTVV.

The genes are TRBV2 and TRBJ1-6; no reliable D call. Germline V gene lookup returns CDR1 SNHLY and CDR2 FYNNEI. This CDR3 is 12 amino acids long. V lost 1 base and J 9 bases, leaving 4 bases between the germline ends. CDR3 nucleotide sequence: TGTGCCAGCAGTGAAGTAGCTTCACCCCTCCACTTT. Protein sequence: CASSEVASPLHF.

V is TRBV4-1 and J is TRBJ1-3; 8 positions agree with TRBD1. J lost 2 bases, V lost 4 bases, and 10 bases had no gene match. The V gene's germline CDR1 is MGHRA and CDR2 YSYEKL. This CDR3 spans 17 amino acids. This CDR3 is CASSRSELRGPGNTIYF. CDR3 coding DNA: TGCGCCAGCAGCCGTTCCGAACTCAGGGGGCCTGGAAACACCATATATTTT.

V gene TRBV5-4 combines with J gene TRBJ1-4; 8 bases agree with TRBD1. CDR1 and CDR2 from the germline V gene are SGHNT and YYREEE (reference sequence). Losses at the gene ends were 4 bases for V and 4 bases for J; bases not matched to a gene: 9. CDR3 length: 16 amino acids. CDR3 region: CASSRSGTGNNEKLFF. The CDR3 bases are TGTGCCAGCAGCCGCTCCGGGACAGGAAATAATGAAAAACTGTTTTTT.

This sequence joins TRBV7-9 and TRBJ1-2, with D unclear. This CDR3 is 16 amino acids long. Trimming left V 1 base short and J 4 bases short, with 16 bases between. Per the germline V gene, CDR1 is SEHNR and CDR2 is FQNEAQ (reference sequence). The CDR3 DNA reads as TGTGCCAGCAGCTTAGTGCCCGGGGTGGGCGGCTATGGCTACACCTTC. Translation: CASSLVPGVGGYGYTF.

The rearrangement uses TRBV6-5 and TRBJ2-2; a weak D match, TRBD2 (5 bases). CDR1 is MNHEY, CDR2 SVGAGI, per germline. The length of the CDR3 is 14 residues. V was trimmed by 6 bases and J by 7 bases, leaving 15 bases between them. This CDR3 reads CASSRTPSGGELFF. The CDR3 nucleotides read TGTGCCAGCAGCAGGACTCCCTCGGGCGGGGAGCTGTTTTTT.

This clone was recorded a few times. V gene TRBV28 combines with J gene TRBJ2-3; tentative D call: TRBD1 (5 bases). This CDR3 has 13 residues. Germline V CDR1 and CDR2: MDHEN, SYDVKM. The V end was cut by 7 bases, the J end by 6 bases, with 14 bases between. CDR3 nucleotide sequence: TGTGCCAGCACCCTGGGGCCCCAGGATACGCAGTATTTT. Encoded protein: CASTLGPQDTQYF.

This chain connects TRBV2 to TRBJ2-7; D gene unclear. Looked up from germline, CDR1 is SNHLY and CDR2 is FYNNEI. V lost 4 bases and J lost 2, with 9 bases in between. This CDR3 has 13 amino acids. The CDR3 region has the DNA TGTGCCAGCAGTGCTGCGCGTACCTACGAGCAGTACTTC. Protein product: CASSAARTYEQYF.

The chain joins TRBV5-1 to TRBJ2-1; TRBD2 matches 10 bases. CDR1 and CDR2 (germline): SGHRS, YFSETQ. The CDR3 loop spans 15 amino acids. Losses at the gene ends were 2 bases for V and 8 bases for J; bases not matched to a gene: 7. CDR3 nucleotides: TGCGCCAGCAGCTTAGCGGGAGGGCCTGGGGATGAGCAGTTCTTC. Translating it yields CASSLAGGPGDEQFF.

CDR3 sequence: CASSGTGNTGELFF. CDR3 coding DNA: TGTGCCAGTAGTGGGACAGGGAACACCGGGGAGCTGTTTTTT. The rearrangement uses TRBV19 and TRBJ2-2, with TRBD1 matching 8 bases. The junction had 0 bases not matched to a gene; V was cut back by 5 bases and J by 1 base. Germline CDR1 is LNHDA and CDR2 is SQIVND (reference sequence). This CDR3 spans 14 amino acids.

The V call is TRBV5-4, the J call TRBJ2-1; 12 bases agree with TRBD2. Trimming cost V 0 bases and J 4 bases; bases outside gene matches: 2. This CDR3 spans 16 amino acids. Germline-derived CDR1 and CDR2 are SGHNT and YYREEE (reference sequence). This CDR3 reads CASSLVGLAGYNEQFF. Here the CDR3 DNA reads TGTGCCAGCAGCTTGGTAGGACTAGCGGGGTACAATGAGCAGTTCTTC. Full variable domain (missing parts from reference TRBV5-4 and TRBJ2-1): ETGVTQSPTHLIKTRGQQVTLRCSSQSGHNTVSWYQQALGQGPQFIFQYYREEENGRGNFPPRFSGLQFPNYSSELNVNALELDDSALYLCASSLVGLAGYNEQFFGPGTRLTVL.

V is TRBV19 and J is TRBJ1-2, with unresolved D. Trimming removed 3 bases at V and 5 bases at J, with 16 bases between. The CDR3 covers 15 residues. Germline V gene sequence: CDR1 LNHDA, CDR2 SQIVND (reference sequence). The CDR3 DNA sequence: TGTGCCAGTAGTATGCCCCCTGCGGGAGTTTATGGCTACACCTTC. Protein sequence: CASSMPPAGVYGYTF.

The V gene is TRBV27, the J gene TRBJ2-7; 9 bases are a match to TRBD1. The CDR3 loop spans 13 amino acids. CDR1 and CDR2 from the germline V gene are MNHEY and SMNVEV (reference sequence). Trimming cost V 5 bases and J 5 bases; bases outside gene matches: 4. As DNA, the CDR3 is TGTGCCAGCAGTGCGACAGGGGGGCACGAGCAGTACTTC. This codes for CASSATGGHEQYF.

The CDR3 nucleotides are TGTGCCAGCAGTCTTAGAGCGGGAGGCTACGAGCAGTACTTC. Protein: CASSLRAGGYEQYF. J is TRBJ2-7 and V is TRBV27; 9 nucleotides align to TRBD2. The germline V gene encodes CDR1 MNHEY and CDR2 SMNVEV (reference sequence). The J segment lost 3 bases and the V segment lost 5 bases, leaving 5 bases of the junction unmatched. CDR3 length equals 14 residues.

This clone was counted only a few times. The chain uses TRBV5-1 and TRBJ1-1; TRBD1 agrees at 9 bases. The CDR3 runs 15 residues. CDR1 SGHRS and CDR2 YFSETQ come from the germline V gene. The trim removed 3 bases at V and 0 bases at J, leaving 3 bases unmatched. CDR3 sequence (DNA): TGCGCCAGCAGCTCGGGACAGGGTCTGAACACTGAAGCTTTCTTT. Translated: CASSSGQGLNTEAFF.

J is TRBJ2-5 and V is TRBV4-2; 7 positions agree with TRBD2. The CDR3 totals 13 residues. With V trimmed by 4 bases and J by 2 bases, 1 base remained unmatched. Germline CDR1 reads LGHNA; CDR2 reads YNFKEQ. Here the CDR3 reads CASSRTRQETQYF. As DNA, the CDR3 is TGTGCCAGCAGCCGGACTAGACAAGAGACCCAGTACTTC.

The rearrangement joins TRBV28 to TRBJ1-2; weak D call: TRBD1 (5 bases). The germline V gene encodes CDR1 MDHEN and CDR2 SYDVKM. CDR3 length: 13 amino acids. V was cut by 3 bases and J by 8 bases, with 13 bases left in between. This CDR3 is CASSFQQAWGYTF. The CDR3 nucleotides are TGTGCCAGCAGTTTTCAACAGGCCTGGGGCTACACCTTC.

The chain combines TRBV15 with TRBJ2-3; 8 positions agree with TRBD2. V shed 0 bases and J 2 bases; nucleotides not matched to a gene: 4. The CDR3 spans 16 residues. The germline gives CDR1 LNHNV, CDR2 YYDKDF (reference sequence). The CDR3 loop is CATSRETSELTDTQYF. The CDR3 DNA follows: TGTGCCACCAGCAGAGAGACTAGCGAACTCACAGATACGCAGTATTTT.